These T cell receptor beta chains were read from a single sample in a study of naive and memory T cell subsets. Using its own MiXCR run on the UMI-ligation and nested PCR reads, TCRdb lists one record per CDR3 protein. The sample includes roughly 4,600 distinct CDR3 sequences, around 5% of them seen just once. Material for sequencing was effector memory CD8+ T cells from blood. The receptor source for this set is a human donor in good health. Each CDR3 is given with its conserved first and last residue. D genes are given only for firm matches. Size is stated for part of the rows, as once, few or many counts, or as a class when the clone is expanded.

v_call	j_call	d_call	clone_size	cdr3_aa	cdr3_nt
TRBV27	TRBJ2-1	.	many	CASSFIGNEQFF	TGTGCCAGCAGTTTTATCGGCAATGAGCAGTTCTTC
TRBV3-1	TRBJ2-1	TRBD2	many	CASSPFPITSVGNEQFF	TGTGCCAGCAGCCCCTTTCCTATTACTAGCGTCGGTAATGAGCAGTTCTTC
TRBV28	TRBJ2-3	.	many	CASSPPLTGTSTDTQYF	TGTGCCAGCAGTCCCCCTCTGACTGGGACGAGCACAGATACGCAGTATTTT
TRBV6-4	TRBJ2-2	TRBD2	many	CASSDSASGSTGELFF	TGTGCCAGCAGTGACTCGGCTAGCGGGAGTACCGGGGAGCTGTTTTTT
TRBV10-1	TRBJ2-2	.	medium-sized	CASSESGPENGELFF	TGCGCCAGCAGTGAGTCGGGACCTGAGAACGGGGAGCTGTTTTTT
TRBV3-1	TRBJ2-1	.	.	CASTPTVSSYNEQFF	TGTGCCAGCACCCCGACTGTCAGCTCCTACAATGAGCAGTTCTTC
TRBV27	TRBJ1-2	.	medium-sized	CASTSSTRGYGYTF	TGTGCCAGCACCTCCTCCACTCGAGGCTATGGCTACACCTTC
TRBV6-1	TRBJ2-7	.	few	CASSEAHSGFHEQYF	TGTGCCAGCAGTGAAGCGCATTCAGGGTTCCACGAGCAGTACTTC
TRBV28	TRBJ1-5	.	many	CASSTQANVLRPQHF	TGTGCCAGCAGCACACAGGCTAACGTGCTGCGGCCCCAGCATTTT
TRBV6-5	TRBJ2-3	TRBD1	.	CASSGQGASDTQYF	TGTGCCAGCAGCGGACAGGGGGCATCAGATACGCAGTATTTT
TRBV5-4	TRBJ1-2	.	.	CASSTGAIIGYGYTF	TGTGCCAGCAGCACGGGGGCGATTATCGGCTATGGCTACACCTTC
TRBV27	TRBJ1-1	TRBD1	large	CASSLRGDRVNTEAFF	TGTGCCAGCAGTTTAAGGGGGGACAGGGTGAACACTGAAGCTTTCTTT
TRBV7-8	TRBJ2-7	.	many	CASSFSPASSYEQYF	TGTGCCAGCAGCTTTTCGCCCGCGAGCTCCTACGAGCAGTACTTC
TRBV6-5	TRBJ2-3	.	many	CASSASAGDTDTQYF	TGTGCCAGCAGTGCCAGTGCAGGGGACACAGATACGCAGTATTTT
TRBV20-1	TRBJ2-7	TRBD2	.	CSARGDLLAGFSYEQYF	TGCAGTGCTAGAGGGGACCTACTAGCGGGGTTCTCCTACGAGCAGTACTTC
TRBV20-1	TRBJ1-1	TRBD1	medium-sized	CSAGTGDTEAFF	TGCAGTGCCGGGACAGGGGACACTGAAGCTTTCTTT
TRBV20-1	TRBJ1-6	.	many	CSARGVREESPLHF	TGCAGTGCTAGAGGGGTGCGGGAGGAATCACCCCTCCACTTT
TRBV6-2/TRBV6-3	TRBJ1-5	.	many	CASSYLQGGGNQPQHF	TGTGCCAGCAGTTACCTACAGGGTGGGGGCAATCAGCCCCAGCATTTT
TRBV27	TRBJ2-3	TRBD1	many	CASSLSVDRVELGTDTQYF	TGTGCCAGCAGTTTATCTGTGGACAGGGTTGAATTAGGTACGGATACGCAGTATTTT
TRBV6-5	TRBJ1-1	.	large	CASTPGTPGTEAFF	TGTGCCAGCACCCCTGGGACGCCTGGGACTGAAGCTTTCTTT
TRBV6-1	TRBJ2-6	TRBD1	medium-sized	CATGQGSSGANVLTF	TGTGCTACAGGACAGGGTTCCTCTGGGGCCAACGTCCTGACTTTC
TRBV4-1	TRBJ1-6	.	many	CASSQESALNSPLHF	TGCGCCAGCAGCCAAGAATCTGCCCTGAATTCACCCCTCCACTTT
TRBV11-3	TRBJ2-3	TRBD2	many	CASSSLAGGGTQYF	TGTGCCAGCAGCTCCTTAGCGGGAGGCGGTACGCAGTATTTT
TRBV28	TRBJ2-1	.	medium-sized	CASSLLSNEQFF	TGTGCCAGCAGTTTGCTGAGCAATGAGCAGTTCTTC
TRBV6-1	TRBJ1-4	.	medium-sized	CASSEIRGSEKLFF	TGTGCCAGCAGTGAAATACGGGGGAGTGAAAAACTGTTTTTT
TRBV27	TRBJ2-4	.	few	CASSLSWGGKNIQYF	TGTGCCAGCAGTTTATCGTGGGGAGGCAAAAACATTCAGTACTTC
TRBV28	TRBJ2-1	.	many	CASSYLQGRDEQFF	TGTGCCAGCAGTTACCTACAGGGGAGGGATGAGCAGTTCTTC
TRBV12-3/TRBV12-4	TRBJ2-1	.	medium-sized	CASTLSYGTPYNEQFF	TGTGCCAGCACCCTCTCTTACGGGACCCCCTACAATGAGCAGTTCTTC
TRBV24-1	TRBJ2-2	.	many	CATRENRETGELFF	TGTGCCACCCGAGAAAACAGGGAGACCGGGGAGCTGTTTTTT
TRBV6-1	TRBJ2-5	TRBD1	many	CASSPGQGFETQYF	TGTGCCAGCAGCCCGGGACAGGGGTTCGAGACCCAGTACTTC
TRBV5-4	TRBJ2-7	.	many	CASSPGDTYEQYF	TGTGCCAGCAGCCCCGGGGACACCTACGAGCAGTACTTC
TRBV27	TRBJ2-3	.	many	CASSWSRVGTDTQYF	TGTGCCAGCAGTTGGTCCCGGGTAGGGACAGATACGCAGTATTTT
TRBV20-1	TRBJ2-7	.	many	CSARGDYEQYF	TGCAGTGCTAGAGGGGACTACGAGCAGTACTTC
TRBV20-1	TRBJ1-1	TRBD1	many	CSARDMDRGGNTEAFF	TGCAGTGCTAGAGATATGGACAGGGGAGGGAACACTGAAGCTTTCTTT
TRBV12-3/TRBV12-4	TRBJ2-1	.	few	CASSRDYNEQFF	TGTGCCAGCAGTCGCGACTACAATGAGCAGTTCTTC
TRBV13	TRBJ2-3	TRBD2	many	CASSGAYPGLAGGLTDTQYF	TGTGCCAGCAGCGGAGCCTACCCGGGACTAGCGGGAGGGCTCACAGATACGCAGTATTTT
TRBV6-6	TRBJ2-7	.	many	CASNRGEAHEQYF	TGTGCCAGCAATCGAGGGGAGGCACACGAGCAGTACTTC
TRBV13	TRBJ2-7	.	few	CASSLGQAERQYF	TGTGCCAGCAGCTTAGGGCAGGCGGAAAGGCAGTACTTC
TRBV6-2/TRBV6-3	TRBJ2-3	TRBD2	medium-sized	CASSASGSTDTQYF	TGTGCCAGCAGTGCTAGCGGGAGTACAGATACGCAGTATTTT
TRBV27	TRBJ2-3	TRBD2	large	CASTQMASGRTVTDTQYF	TGTGCCAGCACTCAAATGGCGAGCGGGAGGACCGTCACAGATACGCAGTATTTT
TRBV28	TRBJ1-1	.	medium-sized	CASSLTGTRTGAEAFF	TGTGCCAGCAGTCTCACTGGGACGAGGACTGGGGCTGAAGCTTTCTTT
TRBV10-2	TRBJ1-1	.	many	CATGPNTEAFF	TGCGCCACTGGGCCCAACACTGAAGCTTTCTTT
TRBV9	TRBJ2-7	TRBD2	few	CASSVGGTSALSEQYF	TGTGCCAGCAGCGTAGGAGGGACTAGCGCGCTAAGCGAGCAGTACTTC
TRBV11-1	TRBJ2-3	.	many	CASSLRPDTQYF	TGTGCCAGCAGCTTACGCCCAGATACGCAGTATTTT
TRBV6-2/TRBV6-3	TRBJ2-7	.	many	CASSYKGPHYEQYF	TGTGCCAGCAGTTACAAGGGGCCCCACTACGAGCAGTACTTC
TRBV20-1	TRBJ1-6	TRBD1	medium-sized	CSARDSGAGGKSPLHF	TGCAGTGCTAGAGACTCGGGGGCAGGGGGGAAGTCACCCCTCCACTTT
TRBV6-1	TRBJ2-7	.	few	CASSERRMEQYF	TGTGCCAGCAGTGAAAGAAGGATGGAGCAGTACTTC
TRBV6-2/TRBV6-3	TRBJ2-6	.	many	CASSGDPSGANVLTF	TGTGCCAGCAGCGGGGACCCCTCTGGGGCCAACGTCCTGACTTTC